This T cell receptor (beta chain) appears in the sequencing data of a study of shared clonotypes between healthy human individuals. Findings and limits, study-wide: Unshared clonotypes carried lower generation probabilities than those common to all four donors. Sampling included only blood; tissue repertoires likely differ.

CDR3 length equals 17 residues. CDR1 is SGHTA, CDR2 FQGNSA, per germline. Losses at the gene ends were 5 bases for V and 5 bases for J; bases not matched to a gene: 15. Naive CD8 cells lacked CD45RO, underwent positive selection for CCR7 and left out terminally differentiated effector memory CD45RA+ cells. In the original workflow: As immunoSEQ supplied junction-only sequences (without quality scores), filtering differed. Method: immunoSEQ multiplex PCR; TCRdb's copy keeps in-frame clones and lacks some. Clone size and V and J calls were adopted from that table, with D and trimming inferred from the DNA. The top ten clones hold 0.9% to 1.4% of a sample with over 2 million clones, just under 95% of them seen once. Turning to this clone: Its antigen is unknown.

The sequenced material came from naive CD8+ T cells sorted from blood. This chain links TRBV7-2 with TRBJ2-5; 9 nucleotides line up with TRBD2. The source is a man aged 18-30 years in good health. The CDR3 here is CASSPPGTSFGRETQYF. The CDR3 nucleotides are TGTGCCAGCAGCCCCCCCGGGACTAGCTTCGGGAGGGAGACCCAGTACTTC.